One and the same sample provided the 30 T cell receptor beta chains below, sequenced in a study of T cells after yellow fever vaccination. TCRdb re-derived calls from the 5' RACE reads in MiXCR, one entry per CDR3 protein. Here the sample spans around 320,000 distinct CDR3 sequences, over 3.5% being singletons. Sequencing used PBMCs, obtained 15 days after the yellow fever booster vaccination. The receptors come from a man aged 18 to 35 who received the YFV17D yellow fever vaccine.

This chain links TRBV28 with TRBJ2-7; tentative D call: TRBD2 (7 bases). The germline V gene encodes CDR1 MDHEN and CDR2 SYDVKM. The V gene lost 5 bases and the J gene lost 0 bases, with 14 bases spanning the gap. There are 15 residues in the CDR3. The DNA for the CDR3 is TGTGCCAGCAGTCCCGGGGGGCCTAGCTCCTACGAGCAGTACGTC. Protein sequence: CASSPGGPSSYEQYV.

A few counts support this clonotype. The chain has TRBV29-1 and TRBJ2-2; D call uncertain. CDR3 length equals 14 residues. V was shortened by 7 bases and J by 4 bases, with 16 bases between the two germline ends. CDR1 is SQVTM and CDR2 is ANQGSEA in the germline V gene. The CDR3 DNA is TGCAGCGCATGGAGCTACTCGGGCACCGGGGAGCTGTTTTTT. Protein sequence: CSAWSYSGTGELFF.

This chain uses TRBV6-2 or TRBV6-3 with TRBJ1-1, with D unresolved. The V end was cut by 7 bases, the J end by 5 bases, with 20 bases between. The CDR3 sequence is 15 residues long. Germline V lookup: CDR1 MNHEY, CDR2 SVGEGT. CDR3 nucleotide sequence: TGTGCCAGCATCCCGCACTCGGCGGTTGGGACTGAAGCTTTCTTT. Its translation is CASIPHSAVGTEAFF.

This clonotype was observed many times. The chain recombines TRBV7-8 with TRBJ2-1; 8 bases agree with TRBD1. This CDR3 is built from 17 residues. In germline, CDR1 is SGHVS, CDR2 FQNEAQ. After removal of 2 bases from V and 13 bases from J, the junction contained 19 bases not matched to a gene. CDR3: CASSLRSGTGPQSHQFF. The CDR3 DNA reads TGTGCCAGCAGCTTACGATCCGGGACAGGTCCTCAAAGCCATCAGTTCTTC.

The CDR3 bases are TGTGCCAGCAGCGGGAGCAGGGGCCCCCCTTTGGAGGAGCTGTTTTTT. Its translation is CASSGSRGPPLEELFF. V and J are TRBV9 and TRBJ2-2; maybe TRBD1 (6 bases). Germline V CDR1 and CDR2: SGDLS, YYNGEE. This CDR3 has 16 amino acids. V shed 3 bases and J shed 10 bases, with 22 bases lying between them.

This clonotype has more than one count but fewer than ten. The chain uses TRBV5-1 and TRBJ1-2; D is undetermined. With 3 bases removed from V and 8 bases from J, the gap between germline ends came to 8 bases. The CDR3 runs to 11 residues. The germline CDR1 and CDR2 sequences are SGHRS and YFSETQ. CDR3 in amino acids: CASSSEAGYTF. Here the CDR3 DNA reads TGCGCCAGCAGCTCGGAGGCGGGCTACACCTTC.

This clonotype turned up a few times. The CDR3 bases are TGCGCCAGCAGCTTGAGGTTTTTAAGCTCTGGGGCCAACGTCCTGACTTTC. Translation gives CASSLRFLSSGANVLTF. The rearrangement links TRBV5-1 to TRBJ2-6; D not resolved. Germline values: CDR1 SGHRS, CDR2 YFSETQ. CDR3 size: 17 residues. Trimming left V 1 base short and J 0 bases short, with 11 bases between.

This chain links TRBV18 with TRBJ2-3; D might be TRBD1 or TRBD2, each matching 5 bases. Trimming took 11 bases from V and 6 from J, leaving 30 bases between them. CDR1 and CDR2 (germline): KGHSH, LQKENI. CDR3 size: 17 residues. The CDR3 coding sequence is TGTGCCTCCTCTTACCTCTTGGGACCACCTCCCGGGGATACGCAGTATTTT. Amino acid sequence: CASSYLLGPPPGDTQYF.

The chain combines TRBV27 with TRBJ2-3; D unclear. The CDR3 extends over 16 amino acids. The V and J ends lost 1 base and 2 bases respectively, with 13 bases between them. Germline CDR1 reads MNHEY; CDR2 reads SMNVEV (reference sequence). The CDR3 protein is CASSLFVAYSTDTQYF. In DNA, the CDR3 is TGTGCCAGCAGTTTATTTGTAGCTTACTCCACAGATACGCAGTATTTT.

The rearrangement links TRBV6-5 to TRBJ2-3; D assignment may be TRBD1 or TRBD2 (5 bases each). The CDR3 has 16 residues. CDR1 and CDR2 (germline): MNHEY, SVGAGI. V was shortened by 0 bases and J by 6 bases, with 16 bases between the two germline ends. The DNA of the CDR3 is TGTGCCAGCAGTTACTCGGGACCACCACTGGTGGATACGCAGTATTTT. Translating gives CASSYSGPPLVDTQYF.

V usage is TRBV7-2 and J usage is TRBJ2-2; 8 nucleotides line up with TRBD2. The CDR3 contains 14 residues. V lost 5 bases to trimming and J lost 6 bases; unmatched junction nucleotides: 5. Looked up from germline, CDR1 is SGHTA and CDR2 is FQGNSA. The CDR3 loop is CASSVVAGPGELFF. CDR3 in DNA: TGTGCCAGCAGCGTGGTAGCGGGGCCCGGGGAGCTGTTTTTT.

This clonotype appeared many times. This sequence joins TRBV19 and TRBJ1-3; D remains unclear. CDR3 length equals 12 residues. With 5 bases removed from V and 6 bases from J, the gap between germline ends came to 8 bases. Germline V gene data show CDR1 as LNHDA and CDR2 as SQIVND (reference sequence). The CDR3 region has the DNA TGTGCCAGTAGTCCCAGCTTAAACACCATATATTTT. Its translation: CASSPSLNTIYF.

This clonotype was seen at least ten times. This rearrangement joins TRBV4-2 to TRBJ2-5; maybe TRBD1 (6 bases). Germline V lookup: CDR1 LGHNA, CDR2 YNFKEQ. Trimming took off 6 bases at V and 4 bases at J, with 15 bases between the two ends. The CDR3 runs to 14 residues. For the CDR3, the DNA is TGTGCCAGCAGTCAGAGTATAGGGGGAGAGACCCAGTACTTC. Its translation: CASSQSIGGETQYF.

At least ten counts were recorded for this clonotype. This rearrangement joins TRBV27 to TRBJ2-1; no reliable D call. Trimming took 7 bases from V and 0 from J, leaving 10 bases between them. This CDR3 contains 14 residues. Germline V lookup: CDR1 MNHEY, CDR2 SMNVEV (reference sequence). Here the CDR3 reads CASKRLSSYNEQFF. For the CDR3, the DNA is TGTGCCAGCAAACGGTTAAGCTCCTACAATGAGCAGTTCTTC.

This clonotype was counted a few times. The V and J genes are TRBV12-3 or TRBV12-4 and TRBJ1-4; D may be TRBD1 (6 bases). This CDR3 is built from 14 residues. Deletions cut 5 bases from V and 8 bases from J, with 15 bases between. The CDR3 coding sequence is TGTGCCAGCAGTCCGGCGGGGGCGCGAGAAAAACTGTTTTTT. Translating it yields CASSPAGAREKLFF.

V and J are TRBV7-9 and TRBJ2-1, with 8 bases lining up with TRBD1. The CDR3 has 15 amino acids. Losses at the gene ends were 2 bases for V and 7 bases for J; bases not matched to a gene: 7. Germline V gene sequence: CDR1 SEHNR, CDR2 FQNEAQ (reference sequence). Here the CDR3 reads CASSLWTGLGNEQFF. The DNA for the CDR3 is TGTGCCAGCAGCTTATGGACAGGGTTGGGGAATGAGCAGTTCTTC.

The chain has TRBV20-1 and TRBJ2-1, with 8 bases matching TRBD2. This CDR3 is built from 16 residues. Germline V lookup: CDR1 DFQATT, CDR2 SNEGSKA (reference sequence). V lost 6 bases, J lost 0 bases, and 10 bases stayed unmatched. CDR3 sequence: CSAPVVAGTSYNEQFF. The CDR3 bases are TGCAGTGCCCCAGTTGTAGCGGGGACCTCCTACAATGAGCAGTTCTTC.

This clonotype appeared a few times. The chain links TRBV6-6 to TRBJ2-1; 13 nucleotides line up with TRBD2. V shed 6 bases and J 8 bases; nucleotides not matched to a gene: 7. This CDR3 spans 15 amino acids. Germline V lookup: CDR1 MNHNY, CDR2 SVGAGI (reference sequence). The CDR3: CASSLTSGGIDEQFF. The CDR3 DNA sequence: TGTGCCAGCAGCCTGACTAGCGGGGGGATCGATGAGCAGTTCTTC.

In its sample, this clonotype was seen many times. The chain carries TRBV20-1 and TRBJ2-7, with D possibly matching TRBD1 (5 bases). The CDR3 extends over 12 amino acids. V was clipped by 6 bases and J by 7 bases, with 16 bases between them. Germline CDR1 DFQATT, CDR2 SNEGSKA (reference sequence). This chain's CDR3 is CSAKRGLGEQYF. CDR3 DNA sequence: TGCAGTGCCAAAAGGGGTTTAGGGGAGCAGTACTTC.

V usage is TRBV9 and J usage is TRBJ2-7; D is perhaps TRBD1 (6 bases). Germline V lookup: CDR1 SGDLS, CDR2 YYNGEE. The CDR3 contains 14 residues. Trimming cost V 0 bases and J 6 bases, with 13 bases left between them. This CDR3 reads CASSVEQGGFEQYF. The DNA of the CDR3 is TGTGCCAGCAGCGTAGAACAGGGTGGTTTCGAGCAGTACTTC.

Ten or more counts support this clonotype. The J gene is TRBJ2-5, the V gene TRBV7-3, with 10 bases aligning to TRBD1. The CDR3 contains 15 residues. Germline assignment: CDR1 SGHTA and CDR2 FQGTGA. V lost 5 bases, J lost 3 bases, and 6 bases stayed unmatched. CDR3 loop: CASSPTGGEKETQYF. CDR3 coding DNA: TGTGCCAGCAGCCCGACAGGGGGCGAAAAAGAGACCCAGTACTTC.

At least ten counts were recorded for this clonotype. This chain connects TRBV5-1 to TRBJ2-2, with 9 bases lining up with TRBD1. The germline gives CDR1 SGHRS, CDR2 YFSETQ. The CDR3 length is 15 residues. V shed 3 bases and J 4 bases; nucleotides not matched to a gene: 4. The CDR3 DNA follows: TGCGCCAGCAGCTCGGGACAGGGAGTCACCGGGGAGCTGTTTTTT. Translated, it gives CASSSGQGVTGELFF. Complete variable domain (other parts from reference TRBV5-1 and TRBJ2-2): KAGVTQTPRYLIKTRGQQVTLSCSPISGHRSVSWYQQTPGQGLQFLFEYFSETQRNKGNFPGRFSGRQFSNSRSEMNVSTLELGDSALYLCASSSGQGVTGELFFGEGSRLTVL.

This clonotype was observed a few times. CDR3 sequence reads: CASFEGVNEQFF. The CDR3 DNA follows: TGTGCCAGCTTTGAGGGGGTCAATGAGCAGTTCTTC. The J gene is TRBJ2-1, the V gene TRBV6-2 or TRBV6-3; weak D call: TRBD1 (6 bases). CDR1 MNHEY and CDR2 SVGEGT come from the germline V gene. The CDR3 contains 12 residues. The germline V and J ends were trimmed by 8 bases and 6 bases, with 11 bases remaining between them.

This chain uses TRBV10-3 with TRBJ2-7; D remains ambiguous. Looked up from germline, CDR1 is ENHRY and CDR2 is SYGVKD. This CDR3 region has 12 residues. Trimming removed 3 bases from V and 4 bases from J, with 7 bases in between. CDR3 sequence reads: CAISEGAYEQYV. The CDR3 coding sequence is TGTGCCATCAGTGAAGGAGCTTACGAGCAGTACGTC.

This clonotype was detected a few times. The V gene is TRBV3-1, the J gene TRBJ1-5; no clear D. V was shortened by 1 base and J by 5 bases, with 6 bases between the two germline ends. This CDR3 is built from 13 residues. Germline assignment: CDR1 LGHDT and CDR2 YNNKEL (reference sequence). CDR3: CASSQGRDQPQHF. CDR3 coding DNA: TGTGCCAGCAGCCAAGGGAGGGATCAGCCCCAGCATTTT.

This clonotype was seen a handful of times. V and J are TRBV9 and TRBJ1-1, with TRBD1 as a possible D gene (6 bases). Germline CDR1 is SGDLS and CDR2 is YYNGEE. The CDR3 is 14 residues long. V lost 3 bases, J lost 5 bases, and 14 bases lay in between. CDR3 nucleotides: TGTGCCAGCAGCGCCGAGGGGGGTTATACTGAAGCTTTCTTT. It is translated as CASSAEGGYTEAFF.

This clonotype was counted ten times or more. The chain combines TRBV7-2 with TRBJ1-1, with a tentative D call TRBD1 (6 bases). The CDR3 runs to 13 residues. Trimming took off 3 bases at V and 5 bases at J, with 10 bases between the two ends. CDR1 SGHTA and CDR2 FQGNSA come from the germline V gene. The CDR3 sequence: CASSFSGVTEAFF. The CDR3 region has the DNA TGTGCCAGCAGCTTCTCAGGGGTAACTGAAGCTTTCTTT.

V is TRBV7-8 and J is TRBJ2-6; D unresolved. Germline CDR1 is SGHVS and CDR2 is FQNEAQ. V lost 2 bases and J 5 bases, leaving 13 bases between the germline ends. The CDR3 is made up of 16 amino acids. CDR3 in amino acids: CASSLRAGLWANVLTF. The CDR3 region has the DNA TGTGCCAGCAGCTTAAGGGCAGGCCTCTGGGCCAACGTCCTGACTTTC.

This clonotype appeared a few times. J is TRBJ1-1 and V is TRBV18; 9 bases match TRBD1. Germline V gene data show CDR1 as KGHSH and CDR2 as LQKENI. The CDR3 has 15 amino acids. V lost 6 bases, J lost 5 bases, and 10 bases stayed unmatched. The CDR3 coding sequence is TGTGCCAGCTCCCCCGGGACAGGGATACGGACTGAAGCTTTCTTT. It specifies CASSPGTGIRTEAFF.

The rearrangement joins TRBV4-2 to TRBJ2-1; D possibly corresponds to TRBD1 (7 bases). The ends were cut back, 3 bases at V and 1 base at J, with 13 bases in the middle. The CDR3 sequence is 16 residues long. Germline values: CDR1 LGHNA, CDR2 YNFKEQ. This CDR3 reads CASSHPGGQSYNEQFF. CDR3 nucleotides: TGTGCCAGCAGCCACCCCGGGGGACAGTCCTACAATGAGCAGTTCTTC.